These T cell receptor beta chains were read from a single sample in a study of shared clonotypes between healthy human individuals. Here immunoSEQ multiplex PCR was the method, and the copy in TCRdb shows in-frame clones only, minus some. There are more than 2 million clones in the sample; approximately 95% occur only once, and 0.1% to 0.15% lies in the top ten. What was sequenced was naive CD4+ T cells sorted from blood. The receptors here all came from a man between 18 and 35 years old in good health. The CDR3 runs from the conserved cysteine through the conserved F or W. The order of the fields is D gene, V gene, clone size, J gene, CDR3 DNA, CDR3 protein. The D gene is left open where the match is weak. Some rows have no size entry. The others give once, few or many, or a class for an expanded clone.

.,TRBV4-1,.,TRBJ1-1,TGCGCCAGCAGCCAGCTGACAGTTTCATCTCAGGCTTTCTTT,CASSQLTVSSQAFF
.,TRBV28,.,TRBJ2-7,TGTGCCAGCAGTTTAGGGGGGACCCGAACGTTCGAGCAGTACTTC,CASSLGGTRTFEQYF
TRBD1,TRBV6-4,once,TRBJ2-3,TGTGCCAGCAGGCGACAGGGGTTCTCCACAGATACGCAGTATTTT,CASRRQGFSTDTQYF
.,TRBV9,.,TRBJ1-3,TGTGCCAGCAGCGTAGAGGTGTGGGGCTCATTATATTTT,CASSVEVWGSLYF
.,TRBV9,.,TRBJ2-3,TGTGCCAGCAGCGTATTTGGCGGTTTCACAGATACGCAGTATTTT,CASSVFGGFTDTQYF
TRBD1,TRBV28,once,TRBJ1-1,TGTGCCAGCAGGACAGGGGGAAGGGTCTCGAACACTGAAGCTTTCTTT,CASRTGGRVSNTEAFF
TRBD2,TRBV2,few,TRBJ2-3,TGTGCCAGCAGTGAAGAGGGAGGGGGCACAGATACGCAGTATTTT,CASSEEGGGTDTQYF
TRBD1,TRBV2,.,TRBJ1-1,TGTGCCAGCAGTGAGGATGGGACAGGGATTGAAGCTTTCTTT,CASSEDGTGIEAFF
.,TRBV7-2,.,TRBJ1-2,TGTGCCAGCAGCTTAGGTCGGCTCGAACAGGCACTCTATGGCTACACCTTC,CASSLGRLEQALYGYTF
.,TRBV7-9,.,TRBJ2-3,TGTGCCAGCAACGAATGGGGTTACACAGATACGCAGTATTTT,CASNEWGYTDTQYF
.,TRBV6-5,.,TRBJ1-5,TGTGCCAGCAGTTACAAGAATCAGCCCCAGCATTTT,CASSYKNQPQHF
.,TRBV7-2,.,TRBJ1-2,TGTGCCAGCAGCTTAGAGTTTTCTGGCTACACCTTC,CASSLEFSGYTF
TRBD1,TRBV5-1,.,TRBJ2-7,TGCGCCAGCAGCTTGGATCCGGGGACAGGGCCCTACGAGCAGTACTTC,CASSLDPGTGPYEQYF
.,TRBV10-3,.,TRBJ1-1,TGTGCCAGCACCCAGGGATTCAGGAACACTGAAGCTTTCTTT,CASTQGFRNTEAFF
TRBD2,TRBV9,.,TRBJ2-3,TGTGCCAGCAGCGTCCGACTAGCGGGGCCCACAGATACGCAGTATTTT,CASSVRLAGPTDTQYF
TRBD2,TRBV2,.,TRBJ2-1,TGTGCCAGCAGACCGACTAGCGGAGAGCAGTTCTTC,CASRPTSGEQFF
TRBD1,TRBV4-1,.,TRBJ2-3,TGCGCCAGCAGCCAACTTCCAGGGACAGGGGCCATCACAGATACGCAGTATTTT,CASSQLPGTGAITDTQYF
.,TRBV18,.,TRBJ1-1,TGTGCCAGCTCACCCCCGGGGCCGGGAGCTTTCTTT,CASSPPGPGAFF
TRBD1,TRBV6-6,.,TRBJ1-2,TGTGCCAGCAGTTACGGACAGGGCTCCTATGGCTACACCTTC,CASSYGQGSYGYTF
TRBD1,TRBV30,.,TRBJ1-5,TGTGCCTGGAGTCTCGGACAGGTCAATCAGCCCCAGCATTTT,CAWSLGQVNQPQHF
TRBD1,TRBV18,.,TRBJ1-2,TGTGCCAGCGAACAGGGGGCCTACTATGGCTACACCTTC,CASEQGAYYGYTF
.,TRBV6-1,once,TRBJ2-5,TGTGCCAGCAGTGAAGGTCCGGCCTGGCGGACCCAGTACTTC,CASSEGPAWRTQYF
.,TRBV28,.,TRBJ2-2,TGTGCCAGCAGATCGCACCCAAACACCGGGGAGCTGTTTTTT,CASRSHPNTGELFF
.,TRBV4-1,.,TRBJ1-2,TGCGCCAGCAGCCATCCCGCAGGGGACTATGGCTACACCTTC,CASSHPAGDYGYTF
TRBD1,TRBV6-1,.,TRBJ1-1,TGTGCCAGCAGTGAACCCGGACAGGGGAGACCTGAAGCTTTCTTT,CASSEPGQGRPEAFF
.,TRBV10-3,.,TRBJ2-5,TGTGCCAGCGCCGAGAGCGAGACCCAGTACTTC,CASAESETQYF
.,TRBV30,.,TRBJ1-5,TGTGCCTGGAGCCCAGGGGGCAATCAGCCCCAGCATTTT,CAWSPGGNQPQHF
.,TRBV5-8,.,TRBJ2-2,TGTGCCAGCAGCTTGGGTGCTAGACAGAACACCGGGGAGCTGTTTTTT,CASSLGARQNTGELFF
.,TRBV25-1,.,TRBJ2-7,TGTGCCAGCGGAGCGTCGCGTGCAGCAAAGGTCGACGAGCAGTACTTC,CASGASRAAKVDEQYF
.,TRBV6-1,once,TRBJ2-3,TGTGCCAGCAGTGGACAGCGCGGGGCCACAGATACGCAGTATTTT,CASSGQRGATDTQYF
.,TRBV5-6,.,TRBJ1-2,TGTGCCAGCACCCGCCGGGACGGAGCTAACTATGGCTACACCTTC,CASTRRDGANYGYTF
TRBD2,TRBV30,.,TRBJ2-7,TGTGCCAGCAGCAGACTAGCGAGCTCTTCCTACGAGCAGTACTTC,CASSRLASSSYEQYF
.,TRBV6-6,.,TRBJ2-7,TGTGCCAGCAGTTACTCACAGGGGGGGACCTACGAGCAGTACTTC,CASSYSQGGTYEQYF
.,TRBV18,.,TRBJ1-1,TGTGCCAGCTCACGTAAGGGGTTGTCCCTCATGAACACTGAAGCTTTCTTT,CASSRKGLSLMNTEAFF
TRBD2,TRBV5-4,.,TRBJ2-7,TGTGCCAGCAGGTCCGGGACTAGCGGGAGCCCCTACGAGCAGTACTTC,CASRSGTSGSPYEQYF
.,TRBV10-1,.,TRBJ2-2,TGCGCCAGCAGTGATGGCCAAGCGAACACCGGGGAGCTGTTTTTT,CASSDGQANTGELFF
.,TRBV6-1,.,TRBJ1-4,TGTGCCAGCAGTGAATCTGGGGTAAAACTGTTTTTT,CASSESGVKLFF